The source of this T cell receptor beta chain is a study of long-term antiretroviral therapy in people with HIV. Study-level information: Sampling started about a decade before the 2015 immediate-ART recommendation.

immunoSEQ v3.0 was run at survey level. Clones were sequenced by immunoSEQ multiplex PCR, and TCRdb holds only the in-frame ones, with some missing. The sample contains 20,000 or so clones, about 91% of which appear only once. The CDR3 is 17 residues long. The trim removed 1 base at V and 0 bases at J, leaving 7 bases unmatched. The V gene's germline CDR1 is WSHSY and CDR2 SAAADI. This TCR came from a man aged 45-65 years with HIV. The V and J genes are TRBV10-2 and TRBJ1-2, with 8 bases lining up with TRBD1. The starting material was unsorted PBMCs, obtained 1.8 years before starting antiretroviral therapy. The CDR3 is CASSELDRGGSNYGYTF. CDR3 coding DNA: TGCGCCAGCAGTGAGTTAGACAGGGGAGGATCTAACTATGGCTACACCTTC.